This TCR beta chain originates from a study of Graves' ophthalmopathy and Graves' hyperthyroidism. Study outcomes and limitations: Most expanded clonotypes from thyroid (those above 0.001 frequency) were also found in blood.

V was clipped by 3 bases and J by 4 bases; unmatched bases: 6. The CDR3 totals 14 residues. The authors amplified TCR beta CDR3 regions from RNA transcripts. The first-round RT-PCR employed HTBI primers together with the Qiagen OneStep RT-PCR kit. A multiplex PCR was then performed as the second round. TCRdb reprocessed the multiplex PCR reads via MiXCR and lists one record per CDR3 protein. The data contain about 370,000 distinct CDR3 sequences, 15% to 20% of them seen just once; the ten biggest clones take up around 2.4%. Many counts were recorded for this clonotype. The target antigen is unknown. Absence of ophthalmopathy within 18 months of follow-up defined stable hyperthyroidism. Other autoimmune diseases, uncontrolled infections, pregnancy or lactation excluded patients from enrollment. Orbital computed tomography and thyroid ultrasound, along with TRAb, serum thyroxine and clinical symptoms, underpinned diagnosis.

The chain employs TRBV12-3 or TRBV12-4 and TRBJ2-7, with 7 positions matching TRBD2. This TCR derives from an adult woman with stable Graves' hyperthyroidism. The material sequenced was peripheral blood. The CDR3 loop is CASSLVRERYEQYF. In nucleotides, the CDR3 is TGTGCCAGCAGTTTGGTGCGGGAGCGTTACGAGCAGTACTTC.